The clone carrying this T cell receptor beta chain was seen only once. What it binds is unknown. Assay used: immunoSEQ multiplex PCR; TCRdb lists only in-frame clones, some missing. Of about 47,000 clones detected, around four fifths appear once; the ten largest clones hold roughly 25%. The data were obtained in a study of OX40 agonist ivuxolimab in advanced cancers. Turning to the study itself: The study treated patients with ivuxolimab, an agonistic anti-OX40 (CD134) antibody. Study conclusions and caveats: Among the least clonally expanded were partial responders at 0.1-3.0 mg/kg. The average count of expanded clones was higher among CD8+ T cells than among CD4+.

The sequence was collected from an adult with an advanced solid tumor such as melanoma, head and neck, liver or kidney cancer. Sample: CD4+ or CD8+ T cells sorted from blood, taken in a trial of the OX40 agonist ivuxolimab.

The CDR3 here is CASSFSGDISYEQYF. The DNA for the CDR3 is TGCGCCAGCAGCTTTTCAGGGGACATCTCCTACGAGCAGTACTTC. J is TRBJ2-7 and V is TRBV5-1; possible D gene TRBD1, 6 bases. This CDR3 comprises 15 residues. Germline V gene sequence: CDR1 SGHRS, CDR2 YFSETQ. V lost 2 bases and J lost 0, with 12 bases in between.